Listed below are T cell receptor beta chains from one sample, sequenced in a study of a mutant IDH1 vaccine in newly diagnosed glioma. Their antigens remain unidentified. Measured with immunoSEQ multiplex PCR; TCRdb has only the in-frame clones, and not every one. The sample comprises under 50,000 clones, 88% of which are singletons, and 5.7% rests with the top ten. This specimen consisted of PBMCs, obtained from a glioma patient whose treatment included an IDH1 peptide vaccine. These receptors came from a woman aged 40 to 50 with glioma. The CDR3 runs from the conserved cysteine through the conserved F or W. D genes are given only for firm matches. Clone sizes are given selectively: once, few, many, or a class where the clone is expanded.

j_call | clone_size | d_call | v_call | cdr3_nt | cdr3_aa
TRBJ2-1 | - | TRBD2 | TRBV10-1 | TGCGCCAGCTCTAGACTAGCGGGAAATGAGCAGTTCTTC | CASSRLAGNEQFF
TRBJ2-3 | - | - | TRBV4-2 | TGTGCCAGCAGCCCCCTCGCTGGTAGCGTAGATACGCAGTATTTT | CASSPLAGSVDTQYF
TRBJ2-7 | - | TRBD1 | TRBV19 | TGTGCCAGTAGTATAGCCTACAGGGGGCTCTACGAGCAGTACTTC | CASSIAYRGLYEQYF
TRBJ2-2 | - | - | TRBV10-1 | TGCGCCAGCAGTCAGAACATAAACACCGGGGAGCTGTTTTTT | CASSQNINTGELFF
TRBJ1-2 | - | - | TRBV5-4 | TGTGCCAGCAGTTATCGACAGGACGCTATGGGCTACACCTTC | CASSYRQDAMGYTF
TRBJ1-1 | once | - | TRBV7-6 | TGTGCCAGCAGCTCGGGGAGGGACACTGAAGCTTTCTTT | CASSSGRDTEAFF
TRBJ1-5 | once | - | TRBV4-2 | TGTGCCAGCAGCCAAGTGAGTAGCAATCAGCCCCAGCATTTT | CASSQVSSNQPQHF
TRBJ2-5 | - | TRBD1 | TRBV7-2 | TGTGCCAGCAGGTTATCCGGGACAGCCCAACAAGAGACCCAGTACTTC | CASRLSGTAQQETQYF
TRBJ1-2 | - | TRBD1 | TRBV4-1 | TGCGCCAGCAGCCACCCGGGACAGGGGAACTATGGCTACACCTTC | CASSHPGQGNYGYTF
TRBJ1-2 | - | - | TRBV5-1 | TGCGCCAGCAGCTTGGACGGCTCCCCCGGTTATGGCTACACCTTC | CASSLDGSPGYGYTF
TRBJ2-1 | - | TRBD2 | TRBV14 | TGTGCCAGCAGCCAGTATCTAGCGGGAGCAAAAACACACAATGAGCAGTTCTTC | CASSQYLAGAKTHNEQFF
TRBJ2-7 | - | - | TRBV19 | TGTGCCAGTGGCGGGACTTACCCCCCCTACGAGCAGTACTTC | CASGGTYPPYEQYF
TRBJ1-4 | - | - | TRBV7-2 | TGTGCCAGCAGCTTAGAGGGCAGGGTTTTGGGTGAAAAACTGTTTTTT | CASSLEGRVLGEKLFF
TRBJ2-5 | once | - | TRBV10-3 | TGTGCCATCGGGCCCCCACAAGAGACCCAGTACTTC | CAIGPPQETQYF
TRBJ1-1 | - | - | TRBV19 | TGTGCCAGTACCCGAAAGGGGGTACTGACTGAAGCTTTCTTT | CASTRKGVLTEAFF
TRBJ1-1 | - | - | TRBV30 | TGTGCCTGGAGTACCGGACAGCGTAACACTGAAGCTTTCTTT | CAWSTGQRNTEAFF
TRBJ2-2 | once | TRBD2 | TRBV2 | TGTGCCAGCAGTGATGGCGGCGGGGGATACACCGGGGAGCTGTTTTTT | CASSDGGGGYTGELFF
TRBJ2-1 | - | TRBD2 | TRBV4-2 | TGTGCCAGCAGCCACCCGATGGTTAGCGGGGGGGCCAGTGAGCAGTTCTTC | CASSHPMVSGGASEQFF
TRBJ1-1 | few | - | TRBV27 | TGTGCCAGCAGTTTAAACGGCGGCACTGAAGCTTTCTTT | CASSLNGGTEAFF
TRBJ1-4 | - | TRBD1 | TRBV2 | TGTGCCAGCAGTGACTCGGGACAGTCTAATGAAAAACTGTTTTTT | CASSDSGQSNEKLFF
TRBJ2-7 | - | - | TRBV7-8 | TGTGCCAGCAGCTTAGGACAGGTCTACGAGCAGTACTTC | CASSLGQVYEQYF
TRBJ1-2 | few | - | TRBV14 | TGTGCCAGCAGCCAACGATACAGGGAGGGCTACACCTTC | CASSQRYREGYTF
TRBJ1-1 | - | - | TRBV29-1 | TGCAGCGTTGAAGATCTTGCGGGGTTTCAGTCTGAAGCTTTCTTT | CSVEDLAGFQSEAFF